Listed below are T cell receptor beta chains from one sample, sequenced in a study of blood T cell repertoires in COVID-19. The repertoire was sequenced with immunoSEQ multiplex PCR; TCRdb's copy has only in-frame clones and lacks some. The sample has 200,000 to 300,000 clones, approximately 82% seen once. Specimen: peripheral blood. The receptors were gathered from a woman older than 75 with acute or convalescent COVID-19. CDR3s include the opening cysteine and the closing phenylalanine or tryptophan. The D gene is left open where the match is weak. The size entry is marked missing in some rows and otherwise reads once, few, many or a size class.

abundance: NA; j_gene: TRBJ2-1; d_gene: NA; v_gene: TRBV20-1; len: 12; CDR3nt: TGCAGTGCTAGTCTCCAGTACAATGAGCAGTTCTTC; CDR3aa: CSASLQYNEQFF
abundance: NA; j_gene: TRBJ1-2; d_gene: TRBD1; v_gene: TRBV6-5; len: 12; CDR3nt: TGTGCCAGCAGCCTCGGACAGGTTGGCTACACCTTC; CDR3aa: CASSLGQVGYTF
abundance: NA; j_gene: TRBJ1-2; d_gene: TRBD1; v_gene: TRBV4-1; len: 15; CDR3nt: TGCGCCAGCAGCCTTCGGACAGGGTCCTTTGGAGGCTACACCTTC; CDR3aa: CASSLRTGSFGGYTF
abundance: NA; j_gene: TRBJ2-3; d_gene: TRBD1; v_gene: TRBV9; len: 16; CDR3nt: TGTGCCAGCAGCGTAACCGGACAGGGACTCACAGATACGCAGTATTTT; CDR3aa: CASSVTGQGLTDTQYF
abundance: once; j_gene: TRBJ2-7; d_gene: NA; v_gene: TRBV6-4; len: 12; CDR3nt: TGTGCCAGCAGTGACAGGGAGTACGAGCAGTACTTC; CDR3aa: CASSDREYEQYF
abundance: NA; j_gene: TRBJ2-1; d_gene: TRBD1; v_gene: TRBV11-1; len: 15; CDR3nt: TGTGCCAGCAGCTCCCGACAGGGGAACTACAATGAGCAGTTCTTC; CDR3aa: CASSSRQGNYNEQFF
abundance: NA; j_gene: TRBJ2-2; d_gene: NA; v_gene: TRBV13; len: 15; CDR3nt: TGTGCCAGCAGCCGGCCAGGACAACGGACCGGGGAGCTGTTTTTT; CDR3aa: CASSRPGQRTGELFF
abundance: once; j_gene: TRBJ2-5; d_gene: TRBD2; v_gene: TRBV7-3; len: 14; CDR3nt: TGTGCCAGCAGTCTAGCGGGGGGGCGGGAGACCCAGTACTTC; CDR3aa: CASSLAGGRETQYF
abundance: NA; j_gene: TRBJ1-4; d_gene: TRBD1; v_gene: TRBV5-4; len: 16; CDR3nt: TGTGCCAGCAGCCTCGACAGGGCTTCAACTAATGAAAAACTGTTTTTT; CDR3aa: CASSLDRASTNEKLFF
abundance: NA; j_gene: TRBJ1-2; d_gene: TRBD1; v_gene: TRBV5-6; len: 13; CDR3nt: TGTGCCAGCAGCCGCGACAGGGCGATCGGCTACACCTTC; CDR3aa: CASSRDRAIGYTF
abundance: NA; j_gene: TRBJ1-2; d_gene: NA; v_gene: TRBV28; len: 15; CDR3nt: TGTGCCAGCACCAACGGACAGCTCGAGAACTATGGCTACACCTTC; CDR3aa: CASTNGQLENYGYTF
abundance: NA; j_gene: TRBJ1-1; d_gene: TRBD1; v_gene: TRBV29-1; len: 11; CDR3nt: TGCAGCGGGACAGGGAACACTGAAGCTTTCTTT; CDR3aa: CSGTGNTEAFF
abundance: NA; j_gene: TRBJ1-5; d_gene: NA; v_gene: TRBV2; len: 15; CDR3nt: TGTGCCAGCAGTGTCGGACAGACGGGCAATCAGCCCCAGCATTTT; CDR3aa: CASSVGQTGNQPQHF
abundance: few; j_gene: TRBJ2-1; d_gene: TRBD1; v_gene: TRBV7-2; len: 15; CDR3nt: TGTGCCAGCAGTTTCGACAGGGGAGCATACCATGAGCAGTTCTTC; CDR3aa: CASSFDRGAYHEQFF
abundance: once; j_gene: TRBJ1-5; d_gene: NA; v_gene: TRBV5-8; len: 13; CDR3nt: TGTGCCAGCAGCTCCTCCAGCGATCAGCCCCAGCATTTT; CDR3aa: CASSSSSDQPQHF
abundance: NA; j_gene: TRBJ2-1; d_gene: NA; v_gene: TRBV4-2; len: 13; CDR3nt: TGTGCCAGCAGCCAAGGGATTCTAGCAGAGCAGTTCTTC; CDR3aa: CASSQGILAEQFF
abundance: NA; j_gene: TRBJ1-2; d_gene: NA; v_gene: TRBV2; len: 13; CDR3nt: TGTGCCAGCCGGACGGGAAACAGGGACGGCTACACCTTC; CDR3aa: CASRTGNRDGYTF
abundance: NA; j_gene: TRBJ2-1; d_gene: NA; v_gene: TRBV5-1; len: 15; CDR3nt: TGCGCCAGCAGCTCGGGACTCCAGTGGGGGGATGAGCAGTTCTTC; CDR3aa: CASSSGLQWGDEQFF
abundance: NA; j_gene: TRBJ2-1; d_gene: TRBD2; v_gene: TRBV2; len: 14; CDR3nt: TGTGCCAGCAGTGGACTAGCGGGAGCACGGGAGCAGTTCTTC; CDR3aa: CASSGLAGAREQFF
abundance: NA; j_gene: TRBJ1-6; d_gene: NA; v_gene: TRBV4-2; len: 15; CDR3nt: TGTGCCAGCAGCCCTAGTACCGTCAATAATTCACCCCTCCACTTT; CDR3aa: CASSPSTVNNSPLHF
abundance: NA; j_gene: TRBJ2-5; d_gene: NA; v_gene: TRBV20-1; len: 13; CDR3nt: TGCAGTGCTAGTGGAAAGGGAGGAGAGACCCAGTACTTC; CDR3aa: CSASGKGGETQYF
abundance: once; j_gene: TRBJ1-5; d_gene: TRBD1; v_gene: TRBV19; len: 18; CDR3nt: TGTGCCAGTAGTATACTTACGGACAGGGTAGGTAGCAATCAGCCCCAGCATTTT; CDR3aa: CASSILTDRVGSNQPQHF
abundance: NA; j_gene: TRBJ2-1; d_gene: NA; v_gene: TRBV11-3; len: 18; CDR3nt: TGTGCCAGCAGCTTAGGTTCAGTGGCGGGAAACCCCTACAATGAGCAGTTCTTC; CDR3aa: CASSLGSVAGNPYNEQFF
abundance: NA; j_gene: TRBJ2-3; d_gene: TRBD2; v_gene: TRBV4-2; len: 15; CDR3nt: TGTGCCAGCAGCCAAGAACGGAATCGGGAGGCGACGCAGTATTTT; CDR3aa: CASSQERNREATQYF
abundance: few; j_gene: TRBJ1-2; d_gene: NA; v_gene: TRBV29-1; len: 15; CDR3nt: TGCAGCGTTGAATTGATAGTCAAATGGAACTATGGCTACACCTTC; CDR3aa: CSVELIVKWNYGYTF
abundance: NA; j_gene: TRBJ2-3; d_gene: NA; v_gene: TRBV4-3; len: 16; CDR3nt: TGCGCCAGCAGCCAAGGTGTCGGGAGTGGGACAGATACGCAGTATTTT; CDR3aa: CASSQGVGSGTDTQYF